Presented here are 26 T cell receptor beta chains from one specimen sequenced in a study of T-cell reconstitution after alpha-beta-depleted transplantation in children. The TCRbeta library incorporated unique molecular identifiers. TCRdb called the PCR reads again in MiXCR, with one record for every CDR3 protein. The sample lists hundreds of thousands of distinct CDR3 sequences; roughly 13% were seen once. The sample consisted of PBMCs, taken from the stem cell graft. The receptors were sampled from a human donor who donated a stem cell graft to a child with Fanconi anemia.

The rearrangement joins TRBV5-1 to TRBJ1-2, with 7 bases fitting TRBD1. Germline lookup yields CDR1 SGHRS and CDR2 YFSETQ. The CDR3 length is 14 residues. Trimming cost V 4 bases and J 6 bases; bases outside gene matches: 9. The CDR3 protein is CASSLPGQPNGYTF. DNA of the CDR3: TGCGCCAGCAGCCTCCCGGGACAGCCTAATGGCTACACCTTC.

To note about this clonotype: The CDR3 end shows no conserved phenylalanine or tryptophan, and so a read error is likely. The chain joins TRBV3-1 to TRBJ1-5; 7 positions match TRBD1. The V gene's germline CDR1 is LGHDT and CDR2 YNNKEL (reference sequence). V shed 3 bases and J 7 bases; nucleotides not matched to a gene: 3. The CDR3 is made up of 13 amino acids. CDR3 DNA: TGTGCCAGCAGCCAGACAGGGAGGCAGCCCCAGCATTAT. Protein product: CASSQTGRQPQHY.

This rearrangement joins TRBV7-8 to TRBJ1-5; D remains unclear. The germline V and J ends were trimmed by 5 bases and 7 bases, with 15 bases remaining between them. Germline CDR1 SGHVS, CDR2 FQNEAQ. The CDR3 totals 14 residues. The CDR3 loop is CASSPTEIPQPQHF. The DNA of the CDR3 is TGTGCCAGCAGCCCCACCGAGATCCCACAGCCCCAGCATTTT.

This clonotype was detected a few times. The CDR3 region is CASSVPPGGANVLTF. CDR3 DNA sequence: TGTGCCAGCAGTGTCCCACCGGGTGGGGCCAACGTCCTGACTTTC. The V gene is TRBV12-3 or TRBV12-4, the J gene TRBJ2-6; D remains unclear. This CDR3 has 15 residues. V lost 5 bases and J 3 bases, leaving 11 bases between the germline ends.

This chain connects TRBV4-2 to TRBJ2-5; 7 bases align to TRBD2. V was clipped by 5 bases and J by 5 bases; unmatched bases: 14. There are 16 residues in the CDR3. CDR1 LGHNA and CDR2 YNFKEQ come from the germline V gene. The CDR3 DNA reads TGTGCCAGCAGCTCGACTAGCAACACCCTCGGGGAGACCCAGTACTTC. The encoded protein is CASSSTSNTLGETQYF.

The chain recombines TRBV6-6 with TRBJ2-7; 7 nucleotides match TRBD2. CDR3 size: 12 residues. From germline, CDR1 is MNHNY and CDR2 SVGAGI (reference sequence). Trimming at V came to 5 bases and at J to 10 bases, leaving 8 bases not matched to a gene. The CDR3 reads CASSGLAGLQYF. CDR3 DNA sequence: TGTGCCAGCAGTGGATTAGCGGGCCTACAGTACTTC.

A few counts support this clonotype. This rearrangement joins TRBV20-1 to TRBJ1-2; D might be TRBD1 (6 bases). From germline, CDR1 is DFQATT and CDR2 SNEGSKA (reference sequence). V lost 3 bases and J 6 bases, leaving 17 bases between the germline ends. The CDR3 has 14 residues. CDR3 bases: TGCAGTGCTAGTTTAGGGCAGGGGATCGATGGCTACACCTTC. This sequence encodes CSASLGQGIDGYTF.

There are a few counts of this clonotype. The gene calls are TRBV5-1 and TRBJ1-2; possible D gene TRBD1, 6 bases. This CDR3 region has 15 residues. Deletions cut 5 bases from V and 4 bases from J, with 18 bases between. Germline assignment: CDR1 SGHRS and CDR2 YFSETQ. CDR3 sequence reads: CASRREAGTSYGYTF. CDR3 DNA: TGCGCCAGCAGACGAGAGGCCGGGACAAGCTATGGCTACACCTTC.

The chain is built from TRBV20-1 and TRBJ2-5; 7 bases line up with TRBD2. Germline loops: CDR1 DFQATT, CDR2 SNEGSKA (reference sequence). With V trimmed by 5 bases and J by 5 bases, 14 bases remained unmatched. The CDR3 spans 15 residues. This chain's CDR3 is CSAAPGGGGLETQYF. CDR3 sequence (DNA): TGCAGTGCTGCCCCAGGTGGCGGGGGATTGGAGACCCAGTACTTC.

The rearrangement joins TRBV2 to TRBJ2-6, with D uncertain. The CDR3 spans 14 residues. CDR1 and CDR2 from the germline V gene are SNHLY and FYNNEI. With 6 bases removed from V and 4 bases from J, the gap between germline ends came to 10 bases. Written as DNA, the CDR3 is TGTGCCAGCAGCAACGATTTGGGGGCCAACGTCCTGACTTTC. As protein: CASSNDLGANVLTF.

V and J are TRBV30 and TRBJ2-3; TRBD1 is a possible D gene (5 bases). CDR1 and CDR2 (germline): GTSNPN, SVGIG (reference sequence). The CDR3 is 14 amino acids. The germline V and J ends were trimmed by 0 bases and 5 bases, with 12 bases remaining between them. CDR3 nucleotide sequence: TGTGCCTGGAGTGTACAGGTTTTTCAAGATACGCAGTATTTT. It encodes CAWSVQVFQDTQYF.

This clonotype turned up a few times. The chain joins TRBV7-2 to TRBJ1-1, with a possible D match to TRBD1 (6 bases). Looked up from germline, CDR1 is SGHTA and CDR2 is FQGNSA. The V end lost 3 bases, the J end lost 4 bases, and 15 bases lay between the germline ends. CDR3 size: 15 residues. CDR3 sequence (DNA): TGTGCCAGCAGCTTTGCGGGGGGCTTAGGCACTGAAGCTTTCTTT. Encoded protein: CASSFAGGLGTEAFF.

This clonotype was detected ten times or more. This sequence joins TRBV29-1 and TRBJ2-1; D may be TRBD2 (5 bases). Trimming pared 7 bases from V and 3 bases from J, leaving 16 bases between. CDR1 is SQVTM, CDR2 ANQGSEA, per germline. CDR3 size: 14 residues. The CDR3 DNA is TGCAGCGCGCTGAAGGGAGCGGTCTACAATGAGCAGTTCTTC. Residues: CSALKGAVYNEQFF.

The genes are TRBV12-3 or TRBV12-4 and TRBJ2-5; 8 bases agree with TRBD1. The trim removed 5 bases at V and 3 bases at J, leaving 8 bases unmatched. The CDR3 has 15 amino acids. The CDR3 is CASSPRQGRKETQYF. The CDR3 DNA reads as TGTGCCAGCAGTCCAAGACAGGGGCGGAAAGAGACCCAGTACTTC.

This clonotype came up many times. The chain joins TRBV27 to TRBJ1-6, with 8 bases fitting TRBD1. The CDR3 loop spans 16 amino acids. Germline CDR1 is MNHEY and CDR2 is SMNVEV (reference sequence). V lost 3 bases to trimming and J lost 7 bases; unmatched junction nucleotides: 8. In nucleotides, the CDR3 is TGTGCCAGCAGTTTCGGCGGACAGGGAAGAAATTCACCCCTCCACTTT. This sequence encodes CASSFGGQGRNSPLHF.

The CDR3 bases are TGTGCCAGCAGCTTAGCCGTAGCAGGCGGGTCCCAAGAGACCCAGTACTTC. It yields the protein CASSLAVAGGSQETQYF. The chain links TRBV7-2 to TRBJ2-5, with a weak D call TRBD2 (5 bases). This CDR3 contains 17 residues. The germline V gene encodes CDR1 SGHTA and CDR2 FQGNSA. With 0 bases removed from V and 1 base from J, the gap between germline ends came to 15 bases.

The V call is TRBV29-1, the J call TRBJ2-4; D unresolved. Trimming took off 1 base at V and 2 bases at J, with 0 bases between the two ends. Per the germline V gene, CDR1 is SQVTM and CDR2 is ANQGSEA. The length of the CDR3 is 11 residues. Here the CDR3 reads CSVEAKNIQYF. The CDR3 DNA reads TGCAGCGTTGAAGCCAAAAACATTCAGTACTTC.

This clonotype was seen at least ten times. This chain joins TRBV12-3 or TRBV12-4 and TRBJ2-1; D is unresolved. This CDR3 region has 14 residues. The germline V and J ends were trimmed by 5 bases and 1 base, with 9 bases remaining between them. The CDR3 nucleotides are TGTGCCAGCAGTCCATCCAGGTCCTACAATGAGCAGTTCTTC. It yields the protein CASSPSRSYNEQFF.

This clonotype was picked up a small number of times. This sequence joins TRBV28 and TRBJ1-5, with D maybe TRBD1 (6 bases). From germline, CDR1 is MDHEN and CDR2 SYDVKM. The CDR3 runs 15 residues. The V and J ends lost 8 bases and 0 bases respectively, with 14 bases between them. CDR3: CASGMGGASNQPQHF. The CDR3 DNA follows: TGTGCCAGCGGAATGGGGGGGGCTAGCAATCAGCCCCAGCATTTT.

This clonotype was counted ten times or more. The CDR3 DNA sequence: TGTGCCAGCAGTGAGTGGGGCGTAGCCTACGAGCAGTACTTC. Translation: CASSEWGVAYEQYF. The chain uses TRBV6-1 and TRBJ2-7, with D possibly being TRBD1 (5 bases). Germline V lookup: CDR1 MNHNS, CDR2 SASEGT. The CDR3 is 14 amino acids. V was trimmed by 3 bases and J by 2 bases, leaving 11 bases between them.

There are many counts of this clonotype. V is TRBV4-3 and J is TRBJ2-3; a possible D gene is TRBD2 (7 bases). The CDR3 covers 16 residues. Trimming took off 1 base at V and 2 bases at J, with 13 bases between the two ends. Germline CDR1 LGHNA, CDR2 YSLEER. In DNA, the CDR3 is TGCGCCAGCAGCCAAGTGTTGGGGGGGCACACAGATACGCAGTATTTT. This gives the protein CASSQVLGGHTDTQYF.

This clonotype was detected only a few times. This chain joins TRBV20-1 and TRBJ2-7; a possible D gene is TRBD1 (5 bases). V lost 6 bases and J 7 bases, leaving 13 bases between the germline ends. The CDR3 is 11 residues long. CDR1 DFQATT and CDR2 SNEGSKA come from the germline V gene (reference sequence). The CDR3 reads CSATRVGEQYF. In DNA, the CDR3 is TGCAGTGCAACCAGGGTTGGGGAGCAGTACTTC.

CDR3 loop: CASSRDPGSASYGYTF. CDR3 nucleotides: TGTGCCAGCAGTCGGGACCCGGGCAGTGCCAGCTATGGCTACACCTTC. J is TRBJ1-2 and V is TRBV6-5; D is possibly TRBD1 (5 bases). The V end lost 5 bases, the J end lost 4 bases, and 20 bases lay between the germline ends. The CDR3 covers 16 residues. Germline lookup yields CDR1 MNHEY and CDR2 SVGAGI.

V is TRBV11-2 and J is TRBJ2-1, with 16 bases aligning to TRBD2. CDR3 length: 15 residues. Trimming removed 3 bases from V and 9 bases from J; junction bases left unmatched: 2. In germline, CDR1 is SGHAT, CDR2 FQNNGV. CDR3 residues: CASSLGLAGGGEQFF. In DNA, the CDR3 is TGTGCCAGCAGCTTGGGACTAGCGGGGGGGGGTGAGCAGTTCTTC.

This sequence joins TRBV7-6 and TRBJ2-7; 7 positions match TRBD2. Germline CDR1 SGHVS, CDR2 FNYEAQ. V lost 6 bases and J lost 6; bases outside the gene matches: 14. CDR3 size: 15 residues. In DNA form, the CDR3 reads TGTGCCAGCAGTCTGCTAGTCGGGGAGGGTGGCGAGCAGTACTTC. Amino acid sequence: CASSLLVGEGGEQYF.

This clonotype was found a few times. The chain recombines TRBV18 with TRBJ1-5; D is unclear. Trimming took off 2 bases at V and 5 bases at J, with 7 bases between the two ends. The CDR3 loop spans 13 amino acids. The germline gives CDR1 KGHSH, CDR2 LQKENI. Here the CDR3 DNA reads TGTGCCAGCTCACCAATGAGGGATCAGCCCCAGCATTTT. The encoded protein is CASSPMRDQPQHF.